This T cell receptor beta chain was sequenced in a study of T cell responses to AZD1222 COVID-19 vaccine. Findings and caveats of the study: Only after the peak T cell response were repertoires sampled. Increases in Spike-specific TCR breadth and depth were seen after two AZD1222 doses.

Of note for this clone: Its antigen is unidentified.

Repertoires were generated with immunoSEQ multiplex PCR, while TCRdb's copy carries only in-frame clones and drops some. The sample has roughly 180,000 clones, less than 95% seen once; the top ten hold approximately 0.6%. In germline, CDR1 is MNHEY, CDR2 SMNVEV (reference sequence). V dropped 4 bases and J dropped 3 bases, with 9 bases sitting between them. This CDR3 is built from 13 residues. The receptor was derived from an adult in good health. The starting material was peripheral blood, obtained on day 0 of AZD1222 vaccination. V usage is TRBV27 and J usage is TRBJ2-5; weak D call: TRBD1 (6 bases). CDR3 sequence (DNA): TGTGCCAGCAGTTCCGCAGGGGAAGAGACCCAGTACTTC. It encodes CASSSAGEETQYF.